This T cell receptor (beta chain) was captured by sequencing in a study of shared clonotypes between healthy human individuals (dated by TCRdb to 2020 to 2022). For the wider study: The cohort comprised a couple of women and a few men aged 18 to 49 years. Libraries were prepared and TCR repertoires were sequenced by different laboratories using diverse techniques, in order to increase sequencing depth and limit assay-specific biases. Between about 0.8 and 9 billion PBMCs per donor were obtained by leukapheresis. To estimate repertoire size and how much clonotype sharing occurs between individuals, the study deeply sequenced the blood TCR repertoires of roughly 5 healthy adults. For each donor, CD4 naive and CD4 memory were each given three plates, CD8 naive was given two plates, and CD8 memory was given one plate. Study-level results and caveats: The genetic and exposure-history diversity represented was limited by the small number of donors. Higher generation probabilities were observed for clonotypes shared by all four sorted-subset donors than for non-shared clonotypes. Estimated clonotype richness was generally larger for naive than for memory subsets. Across a few donors, around 5% of naive CD4, approximately 4% of naive CD8, about 2% of memory CD4, and under 0.45% of memory CD8 clonotypes were shared. Even with the large sequencing depth, rarefaction of the sorted-subset datasets indicated that sequencing was incomplete. Sampling was restricted to blood, and TCR repertoires in tissue are likely to differ from TCR repertoires in blood. Pairwise subsampling indicated that sequencing depth was expected to affect the degree of clonotype sharing among donors.

Turning to this clone: Its recognized antigen is unknown. No base qualities exist here, and no much larger clone lies one base off it.

Deletion took 3 bases off V and 6 bases off J, with a span of 8 bases between the germline ends. CDR1 and CDR2 (LNHDA, SQIVND) derive from the germline V gene (reference sequence). The cysteine opens and the phenylalanine closes a CDR3 of 13 amino acids. Here the CDR3 DNA is all that survives: 39 bases in frame from base 1. TCR CDR3 regions were amplified from genomic DNA by multiplex PCR using the deep immunoSEQ assay. Genomic DNA extracted from each cell subset was distributed evenly over all wells of several immunoSEQ 96-well plates, and each plate served as one replicate. Each replicate PCR for sorted subsets received around 200 ng genomic DNA, equal to about 29,000 T cell genomes. Purified libraries were measured with a Qubit 3.0 fluorometer, size-checked on a Bioanalyzer 2100, and measured again with the KAPA Library Quantification kit. Every immunoSEQ 96-well plate was sequenced on a separate single-read 150-cycle Illumina NextSeq 550 flow cell. Per the original workflow: Because the immunoSEQ output held only junctional sequences and lacked quality scores, the filtering could not match the filtering applied to full-length reads. Sequences were annotated with PyIR, a Python wrapper for IgBLAST v1.9, and V/J genes and CDR3 were assigned using IMGT germline references. Reads with weak V/J assignments (E-value above 1e-6), missing CDR3, stop codons, out-of-frame junctions, or ambiguous translated residues were removed. V3J clonotypes were defined as sequences sharing an identical inferred V gene, J gene, and CDR3 amino acid sequence. Percentage overlap between repertoires was computed as shared unique clonotypes divided by the size of the smaller repertoire. Three approaches were used to assess repertoire richness: RTK rarefaction, the Chao1 estimator, and Recon v2.1 estimates of unobserved clonotypes. OLGA was used to compute generation probabilities for all TCRbeta clonotypes that the gDNA method yielded from a handful of donors. The table was pulled from immuneACCESS by TCRdb, which kept in-frame rearrangements only. Such tables lose some clones; where checked, under half of the loss comes from unresolved V genes, and the rest has no known cause. V, J and clone size are those of that table, while D and trimming were read from the DNA. Recorded for this sample are approximately 2.1 million clones; approximately 95% of them occurred a single time. The ten largest clones add up to about 0.41% of the sample.

The donors were healthy, HIV-negative adults who had no recently reported acute infections or vaccinations. All donors were Caucasian adults living in Nashville, Tennessee, USA. CD4+ T cells were enriched by magnetic negative selection; naive cells were then positively selected on CD45RA, and the negative fraction formed the memory subset. Blood was collected by leukapheresis, and PBMCs were isolated by Ficoll-Histopaque density gradient centrifugation and then cryopreserved in liquid nitrogen vapor phase. Purity and quantity of every magnetically sorted T cell population were checked by analytical flow cytometry. Genomic DNA was isolated from each sorted fraction and quantified by UV absorbance on a Nanodrop 2000c.

Source material: naive CD4+ T cells from PBMCs. What the cell subset or site label conveys for this sample: CD45RA+ positively selected. This TCR derives from a man younger than 35 in good health. Some clones in this sample may be carry-over from other donors' samples. Rearrangement joined TRBV19 to TRBJ2-2; the D gene remains uncertain. The CDR3 here reads CASSIGRAGELFF. The sequence in DNA is TGTGCCAGTAGTATCGGTAGGGCCGGGGAGCTGTTTTTT. This CDR3, with the reference TRBV19 and TRBJ2-2 proteins standing in past its ends, gives the full variable domain DGGITQSPKYLFRKEGQNVTLSCEQNLNHDAMYWYRQDPGQGLRLIYYSQIVNDFQKGDIAEGYSVSREKKESFPLTVTSAQKNPTAFYLCASSIGRAGELFFGEGSRLTVL.